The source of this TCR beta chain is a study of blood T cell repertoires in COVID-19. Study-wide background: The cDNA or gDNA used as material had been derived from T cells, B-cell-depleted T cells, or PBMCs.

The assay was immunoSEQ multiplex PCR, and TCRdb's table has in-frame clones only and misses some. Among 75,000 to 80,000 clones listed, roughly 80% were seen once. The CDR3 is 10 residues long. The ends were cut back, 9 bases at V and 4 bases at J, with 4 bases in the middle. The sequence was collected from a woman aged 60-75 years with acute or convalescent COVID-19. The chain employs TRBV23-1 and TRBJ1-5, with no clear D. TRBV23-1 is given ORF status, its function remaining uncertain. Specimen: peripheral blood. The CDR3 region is CASPNQPQHF. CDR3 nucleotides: TGCGCCAGTCCAAATCAGCCCCAGCATTTT.